The 15 T cell receptor beta chains below come from one sample, sequenced in a study of TET2 disruption in CD19-targeted CAR T cells. The table came from immunoSEQ multiplex PCR; TCRdb's copy has only in-frame clones and leaves some out. Its listing shows roughly 26,000 clones. Treatment of the sample: autologous CTL019 cells: CD19 CAR with 4-1BB and CD3 zeta domains. For these receptors, no antigen is known. This specimen consisted of CD8- CAR+ T cells sorted from cultured blood T cells, obtained for CD19 CAR T cell therapy. Specified subset: CD8-negative CAR-positive T cells from the infusion product. The receptors were gathered from a man in his 70s with chronic lymphocytic leukemia.

Remarks on this clone: The DNA ends 3 residues before the CDR3 does, and the rest of the CDR3 is filled in from the germline J gene. The chain links TRBV11-2 to TRBJ2-7; TRBD1 might be the D (6 bases). Deletions cut 5 bases from V and 3 bases from J, with 8 bases between. Germline CDR1 is SGHAT and CDR2 is FQNNGV. The CDR3 consists of 12 residues. CDR3 loop: CASSPQGYEQYF. Incomplete CDR3 DNA: TGTGCCAGCAGCCCACAGGGCTACGAG.

As regards this clone: With the read ending 3 residues before the CDR3 end, the germline J gene is used to fill in that end. The chain combines TRBV5-8 with TRBJ1-3; no definite D call. The V end was cut by 0 bases, the J end by 0 bases, with 7 bases between. CDR1 and CDR2 (germline): SGHTS, YDEGEE. This CDR3 region has 15 residues. CDR3 sequence: CASSLGQSSGNTIYF. The sequenced CDR3 bases are TGTGCCAGCAGCTTGGGGCAGAGCTCTGGAAACACC.

The CDR3 sequence: CASSGFAGRGSTGELFF. The covered CDR3 bases are TGTGCCAGCAGTGGTTTCGCGGGCAGGGGGTCCACCGGGGAG. The J gene is TRBJ2-2, the V gene TRBV14, with 7 bases aligning to TRBD1. The CDR3 extends 3 residues past the end of the read, so its final part is completed from the germline J gene. The trim removed 6 bases at V and 4 bases at J, leaving 14 bases unmatched. The germline V gene has CDR1 SGHDN and CDR2 FVKESK. The CDR3 has 17 amino acids.

Note on this clone: With the read ending 3 residues before the CDR3 end, the germline J gene is used to fill in that end. The chain uses TRBV7-8 and TRBJ2-7, with 9 bases matching TRBD2. This CDR3 has 15 residues. Losses at the gene ends were 5 bases for V and 0 bases for J; bases not matched to a gene: 5. Germline assignment: CDR1 SGHVS and CDR2 FQNEAQ. The CDR3 reads CASSRLAVSSYEQYF. CDR3 bases read: TGTGCCAGCAGCAGACTAGCGGTGAGCTCCTACGAG. Supplemented by reference TRBV7-8 and TRBJ2-7, the full variable domain reads GAGVSQSPRYKVAKRGQDVALRCDPISGHVSLFWYQQALGQGPEFLTYFQNEAQLDKSGLPSDRFFAERPEGSVSTLKIQRTQQEDSAVYLCASSRLAVSSYEQYFGPGTRLTVT.

Worth noting for this clone: The read ends 3 residues early relative to the CDR3; the germline J gene fills the gap. The chain recombines TRBV5-1 with TRBJ1-1, with a tentative D call TRBD1 (5 bases). The CDR3 runs 15 residues. Germline loops: CDR1 SGHRS, CDR2 YFSETQ. V lost 0 bases, J lost 4 bases, and 13 bases lay in between. The CDR3 DNA, read in part, is TGCGCCAGCAGCTTGGTCGGGGGATTGGGCACTGAA. It specifies CASSLVGGLGTE. The whole CDR3 protein is CASSLVGGLGTEAFF.

With regard to this clone: The read gets to within 3 residues of the CDR3 end, and the germline J gene fills in the rest. The gene calls are TRBV28 and TRBJ1-4, with TRBD1 identical over 7 bases. From germline, CDR1 is MDHEN and CDR2 SYDVKM. CDR3 size: 16 residues. The junction had 14 bases not matched to a gene; V was cut back by 6 bases and J by 7 bases. CDR3 DNA (partial): TGTGCCAGCAGCCCCCGGGACAGTCTAGCCAGTGAAAAA. It yields the protein CASSPRDSLASEK. The whole CDR3 sequence reads CASSPRDSLASEKLFF.

Comment on this clone: The germline gene is not matched at one end of the junction; a read error may be the cause. The read falls 3 residues short of the CDR3 end, and the missing part is taken from the germline J gene. This rearrangement joins TRBV4-2 to TRBJ1-5; TRBD1 agrees at 8 bases. Germline V CDR1 and CDR2: LGHNA, YNFKEQ. This CDR3 comprises 14 residues. The CDR3 bases that were read are TGCGCCAGCAGCCAAACGACAGGGGATCAGCCC. The encoded protein is CASSQTTGDQP. The whole CDR3 protein is CASSQTTGDQPQHF.

With regard to this clone: The read falls 3 residues short of the CDR3 end, and the missing part is taken from the germline J gene. The V call is TRBV11-3, the J call TRBJ2-7; 8 positions agree with TRBD1. CDR1 and CDR2 (germline): SGHNT, YENEEA. CDR3 length: 14 residues. Germline trimming cut 5 bases from V and 5 bases from J; bases unmatched to any gene: 8. The CDR3: CASSPRTGSNEQYF. The sequenced part of the CDR3 DNA is TGTGCCAGCAGCCCACGGACAGGGTCTAACGAG.

CDR3 DNA, as far as it was read: TGTGCCAGCAGTGAATCGTTTGACAACCAAGAGACT. This translates into CASSESFDNQET. The whole CDR3 protein is CASSESFDNQETQYF. The chain joins TRBV6-1 to TRBJ2-4; D call uncertain. Read coverage stops 3 residues before the CDR3 terminus; the germline J gene supplies the remainder. The CDR3 loop spans 15 amino acids. Germline V gives CDR1 MNHNS, CDR2 SASEGT.

Regarding this clone: The CDR3 end is not reached by the read, which stops 3 residues before it; the germline J gene fills it in. The chain combines TRBV5-1 with TRBJ1-2, with 7 bases identical to TRBD1. After removal of 1 base from V and 4 bases from J, the junction contained 10 bases not matched to a gene. The germline V gene encodes CDR1 SGHRS and CDR2 YFSETQ. The CDR3 covers 16 residues. The part of the CDR3 DNA that was read is TGCGCCAGCAGCTTGAATTGGGGACCAGGGGGCTATGGC. This encodes CASSLNWGPGGYG. The full CDR3 protein is CASSLNWGPGGYGYTF.

About this clone: The read finishes 3 residues shy of the CDR3 end, and the germline J gene is used to complete it. V and J are TRBV20-1 and TRBJ2-1; TRBD2 matches 12 bases. CDR3 length: 15 residues. Germline lookup yields CDR1 DFQATT and CDR2 SNEGSKA (reference sequence). The V segment lost 6 bases and the J segment 6 bases; nucleotides outside the gene matches: 9. The DNA read from the CDR3 is TGCAGTGCGGTCCCTAGCGGGGGGGCCCCCAATGAG. Protein sequence: CSAVPSGGAPNE. The entire CDR3 protein is CSAVPSGGAPNEQFF.

Partial CDR3 DNA: TGTGCCAGCAGGACCGGGACTAGCGGGGTCACCTACAATGAG. Residues: CASRTGTSGVTYNE. The full-length CDR3 reads as CASRTGTSGVTYNEQFF. The chain joins TRBV2 to TRBJ2-1; TRBD2 agrees at 13 bases. The read falls 3 residues short of the CDR3 end, and the missing part is taken from the germline J gene. The V gene's germline CDR1 is SNHLY and CDR2 FYNNEI. With 6 bases clipped from V and 2 bases from J, the junction kept 7 bases outside the gene matches. CDR3 length: 17 residues.

On this clone itself: The CDR3 extends 3 residues past the end of the read, so its final part is completed from the germline J gene. J is TRBJ2-4 and V is TRBV11-1; 7 bases line up with TRBD1. CDR1 is SGHAT, CDR2 FQDESV, per germline (reference sequence). This CDR3 is 14 amino acids long. This CDR3 is CASSLSGQQETQYF. The sequenced part of the CDR3 DNA is TGTGCCAGCAGCTTATCGGGACAGCAAGAGACT.

About this clone: Read coverage stops 3 residues before the CDR3 terminus; the germline J gene supplies the remainder. Other DNA sequences of this sample code for an identical CDR3. V gene TRBV18 combines with J gene TRBJ1-2, with 7 bases fitting TRBD1. This CDR3 region has 14 residues. The germline V gene encodes CDR1 KGHSH and CDR2 LQKENI. The CDR3 region is CASSEDRVVGGYTF. The CDR3 DNA, read in part, is TGTGCCAGCTCCGAAGACAGGGTTGTCGGTGGT. The full variable domain, with the rest looked up from reference TRBV18 and TRBJ1-2, is NAGVMQNPRHLVRRRGQEARLRCSPMKGHSHVYWYRQLPEEGLKFMVYLQKENIIDESGMPKERFSAEFPKEGPSILRIQQVVRGDSAAYFCASSEDRVVGGYTFGSGTRLTVV.

Notes on this clone: The read terminates 3 residues before the CDR3 end, so the remaining end is supplied by the germline J gene. At the DNA level, this CDR3 is encoded by other sequences in the same sample as well. The rearrangement links TRBV18 to TRBJ1-1; maybe TRBD1 (6 bases). Germline V lookup: CDR1 KGHSH, CDR2 LQKENI. The CDR3 covers 17 residues. CDR3 loop: CASSPPLAGGPRETAFF. The sequenced part of the CDR3 DNA is TGTGCCAGCTCACCACCCCTAGCGGGGGGGCCAAGGGAGACA.